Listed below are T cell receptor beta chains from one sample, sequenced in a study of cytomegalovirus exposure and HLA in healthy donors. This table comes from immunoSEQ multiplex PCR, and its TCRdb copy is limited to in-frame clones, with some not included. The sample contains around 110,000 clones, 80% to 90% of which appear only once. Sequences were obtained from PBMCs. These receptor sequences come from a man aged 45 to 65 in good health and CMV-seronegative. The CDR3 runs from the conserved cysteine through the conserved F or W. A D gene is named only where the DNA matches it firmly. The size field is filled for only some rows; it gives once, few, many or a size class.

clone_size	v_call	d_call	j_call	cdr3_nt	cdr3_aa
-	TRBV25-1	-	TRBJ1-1	TGTGCCAGCAGCGGATGGGAGTTTGTAAACGAAGCTTTCTTT	CASSGWEFVNEAFF
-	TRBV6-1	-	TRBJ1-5	TGTGCCAGCAGCCCCCCAGGAGGGGTGCCCCAGCATTTT	CASSPPGGVPQHF
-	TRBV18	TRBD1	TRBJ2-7	TGTGCCAGCTCACCAACGACAGGGGACGGCGAGCAGTACTTC	CASSPTTGDGEQYF
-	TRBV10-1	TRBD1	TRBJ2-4	TGCGCCAGCAGTGAGTCCGGGACAGAAAACATTCAGTACTTC	CASSESGTENIQYF
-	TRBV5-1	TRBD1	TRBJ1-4	TGCGCCAGCAGCTTGTCCGGGACAGGGCGAGAAAAACTGTTTTTT	CASSLSGTGREKLFF
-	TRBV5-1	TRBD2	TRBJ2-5	TGCGCCAGCAGCTCCCAGCGGGGGCAACAAGAGACCCAGTACTTC	CASSSQRGQQETQYF
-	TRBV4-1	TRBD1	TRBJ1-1	TGCGCCAGCAGCCTCGACAGGGTGTACACTGAAGCTTTCTTT	CASSLDRVYTEAFF
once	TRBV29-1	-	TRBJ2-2	TGCAGCGTGATAGGACAGATCACCGGGGAGCTGTTTTTT	CSVIGQITGELFF
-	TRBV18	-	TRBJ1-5	TGTGCCAGCTCCGAAGGGGGAAATCAGCCCCAGCATTTT	CASSEGGNQPQHF
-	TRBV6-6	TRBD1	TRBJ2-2	TGTGCCAGCACCCGACAGGGAGAGGGCGGGGAGCTGTTTTTT	CASTRQGEGGELFF
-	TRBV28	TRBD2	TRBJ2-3	TGTGCCAGCACCCGAACACCCGGGGGGGTCATGAATACGCAGTATTTT	CASTRTPGGVMNTQYF
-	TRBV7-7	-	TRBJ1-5	TGTGCCAGCAGCTTAGATCCGGGTCAGCCCCAGCATTTT	CASSLDPGQPQHF
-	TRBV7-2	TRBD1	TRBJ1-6	TGTGCCAGCAGCTGGGCACCGGGACAGGGCAATTCACCCCTCCACTTT	CASSWAPGQGNSPLHF
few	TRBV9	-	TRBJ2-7	TGTGCCAGCAGCGTAGCTCCAGGGGAGGGATACGAGCAGTACTTC	CASSVAPGEGYEQYF
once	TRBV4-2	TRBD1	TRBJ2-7	TGTGCCAGCAGCCAAAGGACAGGGGGCCCCTACGAGCAGTACTTC	CASSQRTGGPYEQYF
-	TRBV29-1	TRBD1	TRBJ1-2	TGCAGCGCCCTCCGACAGGGGTCTAACTATGGCTACACCTTC	CSALRQGSNYGYTF
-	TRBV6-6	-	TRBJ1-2	TGTGCCAGCGCTTCCACGGGGGGGGCTCTCACCTTC	CASASTGGALTF
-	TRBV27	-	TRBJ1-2	TGTGCCAGCAGTCCCCAGGGGAACTATGGCTACACCTTC	CASSPQGNYGYTF
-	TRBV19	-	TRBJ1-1	TGTGCCAGTAGTATAGTACAGGGTGAAGCTTTCTTT	CASSIVQGEAFF
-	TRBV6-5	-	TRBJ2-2	TGTGCCAGCACACTAAAGGGGACCGGGGAGCTGTTTTTT	CASTLKGTGELFF
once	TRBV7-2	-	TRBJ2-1	TGTGCCAGCAGCTCACAGGGTTATGAGCAGTTCTTC	CASSSQGYEQFF
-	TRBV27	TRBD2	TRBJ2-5	TGTGCCAGCAGTCCGTTACCTGGCTGGTCTAGCGGGGGGAAAGAGACCCAGTACTTC	CASSPLPGWSSGGKETQYF
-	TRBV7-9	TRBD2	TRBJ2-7	TGTGCCAGCAGCTTAGCAGGCGGGGGGAGCGAGCAGTACTTC	CASSLAGGGSEQYF
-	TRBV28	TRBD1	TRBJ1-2	TGTGCCAGCAGTTTTCTAGTCTCCGGGACAGGCCCCTATGGCTACACCTTC	CASSFLVSGTGPYGYTF
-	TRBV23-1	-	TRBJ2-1	TGCGCCAGCATTCCCAGGGGAATCTCCTACAATGAGCAGTTCTTC	CASIPRGISYNEQFF
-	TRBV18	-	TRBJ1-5	TGTGCCAGCTCACTATCGGTCCGAGCAAGCAATCAGCCCCAGCATTTT	CASSLSVRASNQPQHF
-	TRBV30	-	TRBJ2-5	TGTGCCTGGAGTGAGGGGGAGACCCAGTACTTC	CAWSEGETQYF
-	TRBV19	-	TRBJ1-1	TGTGCCAGTAGTCTACGGGGGAACACTGAAGCTTTCTTT	CASSLRGNTEAFF
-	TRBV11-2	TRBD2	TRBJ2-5	TGTGCCAGCAGCTTAGCCCGGACTAGCGGGGGCAGGAGGACCCAGTACTTC	CASSLARTSGGRRTQYF
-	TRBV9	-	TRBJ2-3	TGTGCCAGCAAGGGGGGGCTGGACACAGATACGCAGTATTTT	CASKGGLDTDTQYF
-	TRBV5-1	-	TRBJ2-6	TGCGCCAGCAGCGTAGGAGTCTCTGGGGCCAACGTCCTGACTTTC	CASSVGVSGANVLTF
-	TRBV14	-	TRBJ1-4	TGTGCCAGCAGCCTCGACCCCAGGGATGAAAAACTGTTTTTT	CASSLDPRDEKLFF
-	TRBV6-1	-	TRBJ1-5	TGTGCCAGCGGGTTGGGGAGGTGGGGCAATCAGCCCCAGCATTTT	CASGLGRWGNQPQHF
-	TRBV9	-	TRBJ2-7	TGTGCCAGCAGCGTACGGGGGGCCTCCTACGAGCAGTACTTC	CASSVRGASYEQYF
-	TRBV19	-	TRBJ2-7	TGTGCCAGTAGTATTTCGAGGGTACCCTACGAGCAGTACTTC	CASSISRVPYEQYF
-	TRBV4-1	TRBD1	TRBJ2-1	TGCGCCAGCAGCCAAGATTTGAGACAGGGGTACAATGAGCAGTTCTTC	CASSQDLRQGYNEQFF
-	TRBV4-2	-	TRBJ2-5	TGTGCCAGCATAGGTAGCGGCGAAGAGACCCAGTACTTC	CASIGSGEETQYF
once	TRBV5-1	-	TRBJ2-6	TGCGCCAGCTTCGCGAGCTCTGGGGCCAACGTCCTGACTTTC	CASFASSGANVLTF
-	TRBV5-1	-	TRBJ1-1	TGCGCCAGCAGCCCCCCAGTGAACACTGAAGCTTTCTTT	CASSPPVNTEAFF
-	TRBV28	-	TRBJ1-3	TGTGCCAGCAGTACCAACAGGTTCTCTGGAAACACCATATATTTT	CASSTNRFSGNTIYF
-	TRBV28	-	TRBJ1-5	TGTGCCAGCAGTCTATACTTTCGGCCCCAGCATTTT	CASSLYFRPQHF
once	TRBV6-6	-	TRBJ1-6	TGTGCCAGCAGGAATTCAGATCCACCCCACTTT	CASRNSDPPHF
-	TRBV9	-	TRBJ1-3	TGTGCCAGCAGCGTAAACATCCACTCTGGAAACACCATATATTTT	CASSVNIHSGNTIYF
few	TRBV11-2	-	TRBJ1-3	TGTGCCAGCAGCTCCCGGGTTTCCTCTGGAAACACCATATATTTT	CASSSRVSSGNTIYF
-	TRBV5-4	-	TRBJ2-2	TGTGCCAGCAGCCCAGATCCCGGACAGAGCGGGGAGCTGTTTTTT	CASSPDPGQSGELFF